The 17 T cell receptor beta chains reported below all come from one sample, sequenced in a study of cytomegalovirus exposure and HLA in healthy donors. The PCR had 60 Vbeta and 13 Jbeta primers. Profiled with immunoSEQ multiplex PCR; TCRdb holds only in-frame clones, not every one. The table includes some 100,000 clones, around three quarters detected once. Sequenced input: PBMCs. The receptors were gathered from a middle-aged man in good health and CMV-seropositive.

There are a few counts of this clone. The CDR3 nucleotides read TGTGCCAGTGTGCATCGACAGCAAACTAACTATGGCTACACCTTC. Amino acids: CASVHRQQTNYGYTF. The chain joins TRBV19 to TRBJ1-2; TRBD1 might be the D (5 bases). The length of the CDR3 is 15 residues. The germline V gene has CDR1 LNHDA and CDR2 SQIVND (reference sequence). Trimming left V 8 bases short and J 0 bases short, with 16 bases between. Drawing the rest from reference TRBV19 and TRBJ1-2, the complete variable domain is DGGITQSPKYLFRKEGQNVTLSCEQNLNHDAMYWYRQDPGQGLRLIYYSQIVNDFQKGDIAEGYSVSREKKESFPLTVTSAQKNPTAFYLCASVHRQQTNYGYTFGSGTRLTVV.

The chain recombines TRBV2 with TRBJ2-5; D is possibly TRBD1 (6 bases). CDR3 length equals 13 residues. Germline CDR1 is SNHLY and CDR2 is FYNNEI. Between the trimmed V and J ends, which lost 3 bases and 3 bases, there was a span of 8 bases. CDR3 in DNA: TGTGCCAGCAGTGATCACAGGGAAGAGACCCAGTACTTC. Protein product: CASSDHREETQYF.

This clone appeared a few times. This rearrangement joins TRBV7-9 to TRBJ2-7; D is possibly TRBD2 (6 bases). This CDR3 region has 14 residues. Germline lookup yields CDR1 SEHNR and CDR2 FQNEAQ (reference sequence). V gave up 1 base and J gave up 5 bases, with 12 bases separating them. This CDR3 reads CASSLGQGGHEQYF. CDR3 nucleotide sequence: TGTGCCAGCAGCTTAGGGCAGGGAGGCCACGAGCAGTACTTC.

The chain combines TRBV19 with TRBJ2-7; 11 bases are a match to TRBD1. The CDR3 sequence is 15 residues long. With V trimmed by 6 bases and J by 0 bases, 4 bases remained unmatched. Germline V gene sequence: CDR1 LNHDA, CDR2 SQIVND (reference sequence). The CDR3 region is CASSHGTGGSYEQYF. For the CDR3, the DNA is TGTGCCAGTAGCCACGGGACAGGGGGCTCCTACGAGCAGTACTTC.

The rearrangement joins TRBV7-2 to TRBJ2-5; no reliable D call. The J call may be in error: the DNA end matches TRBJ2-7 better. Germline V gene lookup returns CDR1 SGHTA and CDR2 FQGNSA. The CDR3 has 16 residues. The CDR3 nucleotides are TGTGCCAGCAGCTTCATACAGTCCCGAAGCTCCTACGAGCAGTACTTC. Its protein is CASSFIQSRSSYEQYF.

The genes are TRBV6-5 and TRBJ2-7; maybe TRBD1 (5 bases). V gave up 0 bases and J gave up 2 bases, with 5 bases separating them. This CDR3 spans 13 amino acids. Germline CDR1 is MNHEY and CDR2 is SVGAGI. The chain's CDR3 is CASSYSDTYEQYF. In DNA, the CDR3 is TGTGCCAGCAGTTACTCGGACACCTACGAGCAGTACTTC.

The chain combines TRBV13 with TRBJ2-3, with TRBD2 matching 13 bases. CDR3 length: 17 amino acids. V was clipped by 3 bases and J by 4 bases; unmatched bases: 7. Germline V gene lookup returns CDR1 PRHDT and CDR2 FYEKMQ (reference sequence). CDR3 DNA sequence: TGTGCCAGCAGCTTCGGAACCGGGACTAGCGGGGCAGATACGCAGTATTTT. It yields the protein CASSFGTGTSGADTQYF.

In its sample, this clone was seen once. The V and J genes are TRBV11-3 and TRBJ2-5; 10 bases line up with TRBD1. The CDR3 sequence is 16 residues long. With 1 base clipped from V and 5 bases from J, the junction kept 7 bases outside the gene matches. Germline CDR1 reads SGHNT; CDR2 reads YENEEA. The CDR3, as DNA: TGTGCCAGCAGCTTAGCCCAGACAGGGGGCGATGAGACCCAGTACTTC. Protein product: CASSLAQTGGDETQYF.

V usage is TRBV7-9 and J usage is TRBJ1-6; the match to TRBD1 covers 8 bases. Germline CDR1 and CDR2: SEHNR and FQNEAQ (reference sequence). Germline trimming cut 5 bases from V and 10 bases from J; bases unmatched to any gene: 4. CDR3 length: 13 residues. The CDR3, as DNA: TGTGCCAGCAGCCGGACAGGGTCATCACCCCTCCACTTT. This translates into CASSRTGSSPLHF.

The CDR3 DNA reads TGTGCCAGCAGTTTTTGGAAGCGGCGGGACAGGGGTGTCAATGAGCAGTTCTTC. Amino acid sequence: CASSFWKRRDRGVNEQFF. The gene calls are TRBV27 and TRBJ2-1, with 10 bases fitting TRBD1. The trim removed 3 bases at V and 6 bases at J, leaving 14 bases unmatched. This CDR3 is built from 18 residues. Germline CDR1 MNHEY, CDR2 SMNVEV (reference sequence).

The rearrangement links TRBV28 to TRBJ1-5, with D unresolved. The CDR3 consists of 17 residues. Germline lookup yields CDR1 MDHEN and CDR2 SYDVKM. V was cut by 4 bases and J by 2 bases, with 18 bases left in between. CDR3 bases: TGTGCCAGCAGTTGGGCCGGGCCATCGGGAGGCAATCAGCCCCAGCATTTT. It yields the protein CASSWAGPSGGNQPQHF.

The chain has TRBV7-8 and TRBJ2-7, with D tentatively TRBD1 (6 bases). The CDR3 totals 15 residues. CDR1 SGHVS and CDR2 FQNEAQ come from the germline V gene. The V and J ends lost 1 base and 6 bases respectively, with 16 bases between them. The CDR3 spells CASSLGGQGSSEQYF. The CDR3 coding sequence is TGTGCCAGCAGCTTAGGCGGTCAGGGGTCGAGCGAGCAGTACTTC.

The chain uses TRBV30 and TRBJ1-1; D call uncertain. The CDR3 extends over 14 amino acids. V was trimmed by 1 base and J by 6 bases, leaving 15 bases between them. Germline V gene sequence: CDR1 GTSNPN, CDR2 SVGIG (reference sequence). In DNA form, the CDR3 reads TGTGCCTGGAGTGACCACAGAACCTACGCTGAAGCTTTCTTT. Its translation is CAWSDHRTYAEAFF.

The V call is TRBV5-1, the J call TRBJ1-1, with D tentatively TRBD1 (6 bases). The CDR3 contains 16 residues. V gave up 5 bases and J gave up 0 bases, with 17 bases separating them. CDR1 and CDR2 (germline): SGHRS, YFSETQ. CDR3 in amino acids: CASSTGTDSMNTEAFF. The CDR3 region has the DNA TGCGCCAGCAGTACGGGGACGGACAGCATGAACACTGAAGCTTTCTTT.

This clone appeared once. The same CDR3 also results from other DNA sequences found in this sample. CDR3 bases: TGTGCCAGCAGCTTACGGGGAAATGGCTACACCTTC. Its translation is CASSLRGNGYTF. The genes are TRBV7-2 and TRBJ1-2; D is ambiguous. Trimming cost V 2 bases and J 6 bases, with 7 bases left between them. Per the germline V gene, CDR1 is SGHTA and CDR2 is FQGNSA. The CDR3 length is 12 residues.

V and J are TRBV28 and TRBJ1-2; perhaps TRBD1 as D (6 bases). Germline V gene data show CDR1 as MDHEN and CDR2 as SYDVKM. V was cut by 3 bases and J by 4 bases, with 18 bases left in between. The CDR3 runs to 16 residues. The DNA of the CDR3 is TGTGCCAGCAGTTTGGAGGCGGGGGCGCGACCCTATGGCTACACCTTC. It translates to CASSLEAGARPYGYTF.

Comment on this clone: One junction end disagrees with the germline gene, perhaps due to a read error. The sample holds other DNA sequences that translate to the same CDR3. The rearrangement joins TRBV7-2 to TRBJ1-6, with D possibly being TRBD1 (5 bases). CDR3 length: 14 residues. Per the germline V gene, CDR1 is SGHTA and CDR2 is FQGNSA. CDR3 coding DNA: TGTGCCAGCAGCTTCGGCCGTCAAGGGGCACCCCTCCACTTC. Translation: CASSFGRQGAPLHF.